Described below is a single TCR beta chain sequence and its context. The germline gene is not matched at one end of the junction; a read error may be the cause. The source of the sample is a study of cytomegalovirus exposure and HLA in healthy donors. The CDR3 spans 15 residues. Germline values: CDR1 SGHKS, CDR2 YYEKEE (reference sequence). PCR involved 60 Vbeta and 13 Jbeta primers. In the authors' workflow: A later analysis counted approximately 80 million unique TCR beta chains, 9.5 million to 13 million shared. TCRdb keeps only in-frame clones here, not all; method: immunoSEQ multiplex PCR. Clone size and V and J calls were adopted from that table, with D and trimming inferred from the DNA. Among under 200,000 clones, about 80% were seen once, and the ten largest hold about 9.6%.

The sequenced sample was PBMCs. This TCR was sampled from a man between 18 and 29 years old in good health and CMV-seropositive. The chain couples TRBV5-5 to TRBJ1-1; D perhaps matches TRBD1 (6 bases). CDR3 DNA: TGTGCCAGCAGCCGGCCGGGACACCTGAACGCTGAAGCTTTCTTT. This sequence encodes CASSRPGHLNAEAFF. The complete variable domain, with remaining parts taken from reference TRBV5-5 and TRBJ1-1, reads DAGVTQSPTHLIKTRGQQVTLRCSPISGHKSVSWYQQVLGQGPQFIFQYYEKEERGRGNFPDRFSARQFPNYSSELNVNALLLGDSALYLCASSRPGHLNAEAFFGQGTRLTVV.